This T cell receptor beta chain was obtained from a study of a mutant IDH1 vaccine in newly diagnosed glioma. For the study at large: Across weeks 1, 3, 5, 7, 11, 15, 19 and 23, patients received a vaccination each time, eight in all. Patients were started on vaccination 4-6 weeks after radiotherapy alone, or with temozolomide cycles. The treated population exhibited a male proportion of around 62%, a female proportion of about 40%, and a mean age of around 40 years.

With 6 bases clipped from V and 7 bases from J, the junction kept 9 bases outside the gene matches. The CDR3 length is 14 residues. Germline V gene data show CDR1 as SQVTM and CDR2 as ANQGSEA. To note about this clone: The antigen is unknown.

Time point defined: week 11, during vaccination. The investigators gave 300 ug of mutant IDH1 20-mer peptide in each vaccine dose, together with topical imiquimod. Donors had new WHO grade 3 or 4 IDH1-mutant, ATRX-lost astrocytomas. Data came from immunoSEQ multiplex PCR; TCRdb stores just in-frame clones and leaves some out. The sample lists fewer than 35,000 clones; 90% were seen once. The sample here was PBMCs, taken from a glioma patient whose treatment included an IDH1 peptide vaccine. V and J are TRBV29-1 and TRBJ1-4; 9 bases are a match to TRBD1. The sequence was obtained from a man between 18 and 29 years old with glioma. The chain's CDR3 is CSVGGGQGPEKLFF. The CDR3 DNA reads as TGCAGCGTGGGGGGGGGACAGGGTCCTGAAAAACTGTTTTTT.